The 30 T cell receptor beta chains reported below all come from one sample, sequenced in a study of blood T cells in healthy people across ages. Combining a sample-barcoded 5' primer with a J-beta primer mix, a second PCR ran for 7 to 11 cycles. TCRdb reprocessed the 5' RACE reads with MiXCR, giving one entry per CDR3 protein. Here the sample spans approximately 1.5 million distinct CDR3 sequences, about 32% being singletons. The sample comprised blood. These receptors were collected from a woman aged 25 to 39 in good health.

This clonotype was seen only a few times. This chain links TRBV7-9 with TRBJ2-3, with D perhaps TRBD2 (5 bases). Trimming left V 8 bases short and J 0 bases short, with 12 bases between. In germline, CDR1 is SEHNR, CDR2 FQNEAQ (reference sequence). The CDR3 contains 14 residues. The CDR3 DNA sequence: TGTGCCAGCGGCCCCGGGGTTAGCACAGATACGCAGTATTTT. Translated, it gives CASGPGVSTDTQYF.

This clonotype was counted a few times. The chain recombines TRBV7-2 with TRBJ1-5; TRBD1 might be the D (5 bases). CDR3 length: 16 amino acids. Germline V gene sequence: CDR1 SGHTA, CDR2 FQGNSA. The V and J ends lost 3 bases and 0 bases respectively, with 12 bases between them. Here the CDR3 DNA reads TGTGCCAGCAGCTTCTATGCCGGGACTAGCAATCAGCCCCAGCATTTT. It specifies CASSFYAGTSNQPQHF. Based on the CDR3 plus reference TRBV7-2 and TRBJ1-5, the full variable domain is GAGVSQSPSNKVTEKGKDVELRCDPISGHTALYWYRQSLGQGLEFLIYFQGNSAPDKSGLPSDRFSAERTGGSVSTLTIQRTQQEDSAVYLCASSFYAGTSNQPQHFGDGTRLSIL.

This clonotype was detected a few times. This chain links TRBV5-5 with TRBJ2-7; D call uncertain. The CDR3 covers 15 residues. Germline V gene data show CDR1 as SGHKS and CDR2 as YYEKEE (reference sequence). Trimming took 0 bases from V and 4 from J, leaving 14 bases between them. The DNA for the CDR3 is TGTGCCAGCAGCTTGGCCGGTCCAACCGTATACGAGCAGTACTTC. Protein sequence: CASSLAGPTVYEQYF.

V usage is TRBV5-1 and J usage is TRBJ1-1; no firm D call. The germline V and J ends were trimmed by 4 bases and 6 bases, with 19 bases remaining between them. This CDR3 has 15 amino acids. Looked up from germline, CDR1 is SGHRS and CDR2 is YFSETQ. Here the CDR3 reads CASSLFNWGNAEAFF. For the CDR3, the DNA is TGCGCCAGCAGCCTCTTCAATTGGGGAAATGCTGAAGCTTTCTTT. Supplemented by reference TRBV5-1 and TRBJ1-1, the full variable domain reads KAGVTQTPRYLIKTRGQQVTLSCSPISGHRSVSWYQQTPGQGLQFLFEYFSETQRNKGNFPGRFSGRQFSNSRSEMNVSTLELGDSALYLCASSLFNWGNAEAFFGQGTRLTVV.

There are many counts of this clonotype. CDR3 loop: CSVVAGNNEQFF. CDR3 coding DNA: TGCAGCGTGGTGGCAGGTAACAATGAGCAGTTCTTC. The rearrangement links TRBV29-1 to TRBJ2-1; D ambiguous. The length of the CDR3 is 12 residues. The germline gives CDR1 SQVTM, CDR2 ANQGSEA. V lost 6 bases to trimming and J lost 5 bases, with 11 bases between them.

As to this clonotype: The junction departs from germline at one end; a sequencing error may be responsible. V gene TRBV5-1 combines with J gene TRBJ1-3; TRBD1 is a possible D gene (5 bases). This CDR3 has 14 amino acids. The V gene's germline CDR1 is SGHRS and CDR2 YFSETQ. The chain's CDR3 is CTSSADSSGNTIYF. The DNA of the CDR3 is TGCACCAGCAGCGCCGACAGCTCTGGAAACACCATATATTTT.

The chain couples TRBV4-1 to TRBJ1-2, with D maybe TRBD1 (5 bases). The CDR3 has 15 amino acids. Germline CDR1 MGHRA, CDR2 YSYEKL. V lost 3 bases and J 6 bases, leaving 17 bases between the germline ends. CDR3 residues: CASSQVGANLHGYTF. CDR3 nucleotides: TGCGCCAGCAGCCAGGTTGGGGCTAATCTTCATGGCTACACCTTC.

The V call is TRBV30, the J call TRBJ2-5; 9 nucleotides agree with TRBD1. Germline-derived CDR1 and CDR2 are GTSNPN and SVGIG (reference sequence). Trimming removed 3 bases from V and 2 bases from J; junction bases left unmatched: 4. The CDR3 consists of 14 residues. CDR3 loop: CAWSSGTGQETQYF. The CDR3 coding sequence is TGTGCCTGGAGCTCCGGGACAGGGCAAGAGACCCAGTACTTC. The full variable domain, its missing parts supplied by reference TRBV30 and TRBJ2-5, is SQTIHQWPATLVQPVGSPLSLECTVEGTSNPNLYWYRQAAGRGLQLLFYSVGIGQISSEVPQNLSASRPQDRQFILSSKKLLLSDSGFYLCAWSSGTGQETQYFGPGTRLLVL.

The CDR3 is CASGRGGRNNEQFF. The CDR3 DNA is TGTGCCAGCGGCCGCGGCGGGAGGAACAATGAGCAGTTCTTC. The gene calls are TRBV13 and TRBJ2-1; 8 bases fit TRBD2. The ends lost 8 bases at V and 5 bases at J; junction bases unmatched: 8. The germline CDR1 and CDR2 sequences are PRHDT and FYEKMQ (reference sequence). The CDR3 consists of 14 residues.

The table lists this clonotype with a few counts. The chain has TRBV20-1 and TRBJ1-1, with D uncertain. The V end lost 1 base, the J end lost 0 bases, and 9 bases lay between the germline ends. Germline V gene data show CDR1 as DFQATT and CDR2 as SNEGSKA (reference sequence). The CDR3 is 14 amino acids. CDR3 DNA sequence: TGCAGTGCTAGAGCAACCCCAGTGAACACTGAAGCTTTCTTT. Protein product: CSARATPVNTEAFF.

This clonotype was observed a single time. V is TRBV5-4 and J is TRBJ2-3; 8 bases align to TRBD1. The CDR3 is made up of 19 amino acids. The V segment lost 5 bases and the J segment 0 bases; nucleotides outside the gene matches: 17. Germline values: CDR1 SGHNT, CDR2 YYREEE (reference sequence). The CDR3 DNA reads TGTGCCAGCAGGCTCTCCGACAGGGGATTCGGTGCTAGCACAGATACGCAGTATTTT. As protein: CASRLSDRGFGASTDTQYF.

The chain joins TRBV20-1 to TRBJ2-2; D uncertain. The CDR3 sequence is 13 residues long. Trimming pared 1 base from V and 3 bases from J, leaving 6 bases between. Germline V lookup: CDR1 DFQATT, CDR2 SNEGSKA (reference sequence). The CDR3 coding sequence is TGCAGTGCTAGAGGAGGACACACCGGGGAGCTGTTTTTT. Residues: CSARGGHTGELFF.

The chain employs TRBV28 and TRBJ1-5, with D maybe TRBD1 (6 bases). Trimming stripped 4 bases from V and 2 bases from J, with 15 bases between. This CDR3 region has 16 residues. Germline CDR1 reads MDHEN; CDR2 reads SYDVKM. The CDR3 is CASSYSRDTGNQPQHF. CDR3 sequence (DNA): TGTGCCAGCAGTTATTCAAGGGACACCGGCAATCAGCCCCAGCATTTT.

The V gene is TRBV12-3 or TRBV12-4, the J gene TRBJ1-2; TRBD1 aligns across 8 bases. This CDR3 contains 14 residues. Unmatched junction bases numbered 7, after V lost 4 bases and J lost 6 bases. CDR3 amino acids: CASSSRQGYDGYTF. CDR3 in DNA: TGTGCCAGCAGTTCGCGACAGGGGTACGATGGCTACACCTTC.

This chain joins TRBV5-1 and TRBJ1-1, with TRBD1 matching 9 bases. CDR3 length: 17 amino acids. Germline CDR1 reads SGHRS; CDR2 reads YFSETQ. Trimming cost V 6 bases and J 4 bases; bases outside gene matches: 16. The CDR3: CASTMTEGTGMGTEAFF. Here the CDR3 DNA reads TGCGCCAGCACTATGACGGAGGGGACAGGGATGGGCACTGAAGCTTTCTTT.

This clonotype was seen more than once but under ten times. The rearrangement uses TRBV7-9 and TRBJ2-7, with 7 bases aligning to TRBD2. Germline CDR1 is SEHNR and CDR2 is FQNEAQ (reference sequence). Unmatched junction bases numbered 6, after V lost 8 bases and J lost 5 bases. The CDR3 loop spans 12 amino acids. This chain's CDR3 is CASHDGRNEQYF. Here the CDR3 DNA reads TGTGCCAGCCACGACGGGAGGAACGAGCAGTACTTC. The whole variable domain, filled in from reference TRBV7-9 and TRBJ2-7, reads DTGVSQNPRHKITKRGQNVTFRCDPISEHNRLYWYRQTLGQGPEFLTYFQNEAQLEKSRLLSDRFSAERPKGSFSTLEIQRTEQGDSAMYLCASHDGRNEQYFGPGTRLTVT.

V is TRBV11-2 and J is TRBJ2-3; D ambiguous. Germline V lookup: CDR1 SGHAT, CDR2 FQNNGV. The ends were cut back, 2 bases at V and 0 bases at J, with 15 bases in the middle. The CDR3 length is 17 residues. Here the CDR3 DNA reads TGTGCCAGCAGCTTAAGACTGACGACCTTTAGCACAGATACGCAGTATTTT. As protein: CASSLRLTTFSTDTQYF.

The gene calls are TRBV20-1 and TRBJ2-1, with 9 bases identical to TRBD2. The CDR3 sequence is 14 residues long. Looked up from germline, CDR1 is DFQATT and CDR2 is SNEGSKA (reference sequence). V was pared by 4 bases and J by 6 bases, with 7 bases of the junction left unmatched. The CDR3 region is CSAIAGLAGNEQFF. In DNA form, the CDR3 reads TGCAGTGCTATCGCGGGACTAGCAGGCAATGAGCAGTTCTTC.

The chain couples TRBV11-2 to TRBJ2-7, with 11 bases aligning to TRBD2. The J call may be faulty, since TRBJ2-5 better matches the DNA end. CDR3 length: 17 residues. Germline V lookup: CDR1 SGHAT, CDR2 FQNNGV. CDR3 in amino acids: CASSLVSGGAWKETQYF. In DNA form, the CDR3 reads TGTGCCAGCAGCTTAGTTAGCGGGGGGGCGTGGAAAGAGACCCAGTACTTC.

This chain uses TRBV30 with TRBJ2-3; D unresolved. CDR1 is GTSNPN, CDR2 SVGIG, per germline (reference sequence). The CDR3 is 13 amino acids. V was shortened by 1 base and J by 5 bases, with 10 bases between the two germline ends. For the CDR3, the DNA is TGTGCCTGGAGTGGATCCTTAAGAGATACGCAGTATTTT. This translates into CAWSGSLRDTQYF.

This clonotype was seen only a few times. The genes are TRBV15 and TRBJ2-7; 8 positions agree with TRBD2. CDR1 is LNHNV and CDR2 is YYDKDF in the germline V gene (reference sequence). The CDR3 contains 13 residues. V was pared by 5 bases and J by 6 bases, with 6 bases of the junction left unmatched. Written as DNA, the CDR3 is TGTGCCACCAGCCCCGACGGGAGGGGCGAGCAGTACTTC. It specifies CATSPDGRGEQYF.

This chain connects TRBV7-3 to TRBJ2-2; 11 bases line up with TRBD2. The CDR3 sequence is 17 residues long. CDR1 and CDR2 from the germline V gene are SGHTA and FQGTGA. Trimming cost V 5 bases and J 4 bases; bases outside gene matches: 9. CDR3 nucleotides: TGTGCCAGCAGCCCCCAAACTAGCGGGGGACCCACCGGGGAGCTGTTTTTT. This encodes CASSPQTSGGPTGELFF.

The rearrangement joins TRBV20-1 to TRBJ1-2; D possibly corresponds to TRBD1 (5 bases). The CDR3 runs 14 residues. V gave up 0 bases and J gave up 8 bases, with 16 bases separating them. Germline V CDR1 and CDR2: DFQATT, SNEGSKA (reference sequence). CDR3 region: CSARDIGPEGGYTF. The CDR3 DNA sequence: TGCAGTGCTAGAGATATAGGACCGGAGGGGGGCTACACCTTC.

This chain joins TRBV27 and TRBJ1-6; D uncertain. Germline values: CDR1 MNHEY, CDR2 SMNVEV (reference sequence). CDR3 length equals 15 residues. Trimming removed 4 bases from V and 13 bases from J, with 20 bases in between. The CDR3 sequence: CASSYGPTGGVPLHF. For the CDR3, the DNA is TGTGCCAGCAGTTACGGGCCAACGGGCGGTGTTCCCCTCCACTTT.

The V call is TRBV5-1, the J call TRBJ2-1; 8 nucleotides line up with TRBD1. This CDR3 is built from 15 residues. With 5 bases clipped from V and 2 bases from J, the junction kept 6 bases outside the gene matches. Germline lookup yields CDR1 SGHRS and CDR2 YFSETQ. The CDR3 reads CASSFETGAYNEQFF. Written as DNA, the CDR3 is TGCGCCAGCAGTTTCGAGACAGGGGCCTACAATGAGCAGTTCTTC.

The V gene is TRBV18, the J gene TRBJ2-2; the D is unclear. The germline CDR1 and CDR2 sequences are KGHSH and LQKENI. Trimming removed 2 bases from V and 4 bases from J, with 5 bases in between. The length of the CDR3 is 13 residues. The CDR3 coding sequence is TGTGCCAGCTCACCAGCTGTCACCGGGGAGCTGTTTTTT. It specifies CASSPAVTGELFF.

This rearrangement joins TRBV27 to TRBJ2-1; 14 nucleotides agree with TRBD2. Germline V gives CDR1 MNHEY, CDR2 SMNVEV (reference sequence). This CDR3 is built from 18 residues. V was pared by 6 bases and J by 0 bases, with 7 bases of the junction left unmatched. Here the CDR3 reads CASSKGLAGVVSYNEQFF. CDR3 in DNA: TGTGCCAGCAGCAAGGGACTAGCGGGAGTAGTCTCCTACAATGAGCAGTTCTTC.

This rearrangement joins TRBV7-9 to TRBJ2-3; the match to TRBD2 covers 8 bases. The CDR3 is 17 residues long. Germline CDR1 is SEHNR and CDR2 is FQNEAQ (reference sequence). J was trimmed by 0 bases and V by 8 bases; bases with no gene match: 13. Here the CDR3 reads CASGSGTSTPSTDTQYF. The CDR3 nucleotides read TGTGCCAGCGGTAGCGGGACCTCTACCCCAAGCACAGATACGCAGTATTTT.

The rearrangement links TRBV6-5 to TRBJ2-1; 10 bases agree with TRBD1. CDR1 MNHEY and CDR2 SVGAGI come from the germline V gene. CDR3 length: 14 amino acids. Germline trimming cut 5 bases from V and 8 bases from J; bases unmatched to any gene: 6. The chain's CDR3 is CASSRGQGYHEQFF. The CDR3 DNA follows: TGTGCCAGCAGTAGGGGACAGGGGTACCATGAGCAGTTCTTC.

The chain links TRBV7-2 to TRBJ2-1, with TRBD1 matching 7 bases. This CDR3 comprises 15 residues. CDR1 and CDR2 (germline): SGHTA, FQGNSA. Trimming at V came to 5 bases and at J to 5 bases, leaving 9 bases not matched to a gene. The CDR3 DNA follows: TGTGCCAGCAGCCCGGGGACAGTTTCGCACAATGAGCAGTTCTTC. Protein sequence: CASSPGTVSHNEQFF.